This record covers a single T cell receptor (beta chain). What it recognizes is unknown. This sample is part of a study of shared clonotypes between healthy human individuals. For the study at large: The study enrolled a couple of women and three men aged 18 to 49. Whole-study results and caveats: Limitation of the genetic and exposure-history diversity represented came from the few donors. Compared with memory subsets, naive subsets generally had larger estimated richness.

CD45RA+ naive and CD45RA-negative memory subsets were separated from CD4+ cells. Trimming stripped 3 bases from V and 8 bases from J, with 14 bases between. The CDR3 contains 14 residues. Per the germline V gene, CDR1 is MGHDK and CDR2 is SYGVNS. Repertoires were generated with immunoSEQ multiplex PCR, while TCRdb's copy carries only in-frame clones and drops some. The table includes some 2,000,000 clones, 90% to 95% detected once. What was sequenced was naive CD4+ T cells sorted from blood. Subset indicated: CD45RA+ positively selected. This TCR was sampled from a man aged 18 to 35 in good health. This chain joins TRBV25-1 and TRBJ2-1; D call uncertain. The CDR3 loop reads CASSEQEWFYEQFF. The CDR3 DNA is TGTGCCAGCAGTGAGCAGGAGTGGTTTTATGAGCAGTTCTTC.